The clone carrying this T cell receptor beta chain occurred a few times. The source of the sample is a study of control samples from healthy donors and cancer patients. The assay was immunoSEQ multiplex PCR, and TCRdb's table has in-frame clones only and misses some. The profile shows about 58,000 clones, 80% to 90% of them singletons. V lost 5 bases and J lost 1, with 14 bases in between. The CDR3 runs 14 residues. Germline loops: CDR1 SQVTM, CDR2 ANQGSEA. The J gene is TRBJ1-1, the V gene TRBV29-1; tentative D call: TRBD1 (5 bases). Sequenced material: PBMCs. This receptor was identified in a woman aged 55-70 years with lung cancer. The CDR3 DNA reads as TGCAGCGTTTCGAGAGAGGACAAGAACACTGAAGCTTTCTTT. This translates into CSVSREDKNTEAFF.